The TCR beta chain under discussion was sequenced for a study of graft-versus-host responses after intestinal transplantation. Profiling relied on immunoSEQ multiplex PCR, and the TCRdb table lists in-frame clones only, not all of them. The profile covers approximately 58,000 clones, with under 95% appearing a single time and 2.5% to 3% taken by the ten largest. V trimming: 7 bases; J trimming: 5 bases; junction bases outside the gene matches: 8. Germline V CDR1 and CDR2: LNHDA, SQIVND (reference sequence). The CDR3 has 14 amino acids. The starting material was PBMCs, obtained roughly 120 days after intestinal transplantation. This TCR derives from a human patient who received an intestinal transplant, so some T cells may come from the graft donor. V is TRBV19 and J is TRBJ2-7; 10 bases line up with TRBD1. The CDR3 region has the DNA TGTGCCAGTAACCTCGGGACAGGGGCCCACGAGCAGTACTTC. It translates to CASNLGTGAHEQYF.